The 17 T cell receptor beta chains given below trace back to one sample, sequenced in a study of T cell clonality in common variable immunodeficiency. Repertoires were generated with immunoSEQ multiplex PCR, while TCRdb's copy carries only in-frame clones and drops some. Observed in the sample are about 60,000 clones, none of them singletons. The sequencing sample was made of peripheral blood mononuclear cells. The receptor source for this set is a person aged 18 to 75 in good health.

This clone was observed many times. From the germline J gene comes the end of the CDR3, since the read stops 3 residues before it. The chain uses TRBV12-3 or TRBV12-4 and TRBJ1-4, with D possibly TRBD1 on 6 matching bases. Trimming removed 2 bases from V and 5 bases from J, with 12 bases in between. This CDR3 comprises 15 residues. Incomplete CDR3 DNA: TGTGCCAGCAGTTTATTGGGGGCAGGGAATGAAAAA. Translated, it gives CASSLLGAGNEK. The CDR3 reads in full as CASSLLGAGNEKLFF.

The sample holds many counts of this clone. The read terminates 3 residues before the CDR3 end, so the remaining end is supplied by the germline J gene. V usage is TRBV11-2 and J usage is TRBJ2-5, with D uncertain. CDR1 and CDR2 (germline): SGHAT, FQNNGV. Trimming pared 1 base from V and 5 bases from J, leaving 11 bases between. This CDR3 spans 14 amino acids. CDR3 sequence: CASSLGDGQETQYF. The CDR3 DNA, read in part, is TGTGCCAGCAGCTTAGGAGATGGGCAGGAGACC.

This clone was recorded many times. Read data end 3 residues before the CDR3 end; the end is taken from the germline J gene. The J gene is TRBJ2-1, the V gene TRBV29-1, with TRBD2 matching over 13 bases. CDR1 is SQVTM and CDR2 is ANQGSEA in the germline V gene. The ends lost 6 bases at V and 0 bases at J; junction bases unmatched: 8. This CDR3 comprises 17 residues. The DNA read from the CDR3 is TGCAGCGTGTCGGGACTAGCGGGGCGAAGCTCCTACAATGAG. Translation gives CSVSGLAGRSSYNE. The whole CDR3 sequence is CSVSGLAGRSSYNEQFF.

This clone has at least ten counts. Read data end 3 residues before the CDR3 end; the end is taken from the germline J gene. This sequence joins TRBV2 and TRBJ1-5, with D perhaps matching TRBD1 (5 bases). V was clipped by 3 bases and J by 9 bases, with 15 bases between them. CDR1 is SNHLY and CDR2 is FYNNEI in the germline V gene. The length of the CDR3 is 14 residues. The part of the CDR3 DNA that was read is TGTGCCAGCAGTGAGGACCCCGGGGGAATGCCC. The encoded protein is CASSEDPGGMP. Given in full, the CDR3 is CASSEDPGGMPQHF.

This clone was counted at least ten times. The read halts 3 residues ahead of the CDR3 end, with the missing end drawn from the germline J gene. The J gene is TRBJ2-1, the V gene TRBV6-1, with 9 bases identical to TRBD1. The ends lost 3 bases at V and 4 bases at J; junction bases unmatched: 4. This CDR3 comprises 15 residues. From germline, CDR1 is MNHNS and CDR2 SASEGT. The CDR3 protein is CASSDLGTGYNEQFF. The sequenced CDR3 bases are TGTGCCAGCAGTGATTTAGGGACAGGGTACAATGAG.

This clone appeared many times. The read finishes 3 residues shy of the CDR3 end, and the germline J gene is used to complete it. This rearrangement joins TRBV2 to TRBJ2-3, with D possibly matching TRBD1 (5 bases). The germline gives CDR1 SNHLY, CDR2 FYNNEI. This CDR3 is 13 amino acids long. Trimming shortened V by 7 bases and J by 0 bases, and 8 bases separated the two germline ends. The CDR3 sequence: CASIQGSTDTQYF. The sequenced CDR3 bases are TGTGCCAGCATCCAGGGCAGCACAGATACG.

This clone was seen many times. The read finishes 3 residues shy of the CDR3 end, and the germline J gene is used to complete it. The chain joins TRBV6-1 to TRBJ2-7; TRBD1 agrees at 11 bases. CDR3 size: 15 residues. The germline CDR1 and CDR2 sequences are MNHNS and SASEGT. The ends lost 3 bases at V and 6 bases at J; junction bases unmatched: 7. Here the CDR3 reads CASSDSWTGGREQYF. The sequenced CDR3 bases are TGTGCCAGCAGTGATTCCTGGACAGGGGGCCGCGAG.

This clone turned up a few times. The read ends 3 residues shy of where the CDR3 ends; the end is completed using the germline J gene. V usage is TRBV10-2 and J usage is TRBJ2-7; D gene ambiguous. With 10 bases removed from V and 3 bases from J, the gap between germline ends came to 13 bases. The CDR3 spans 12 residues. Looked up from germline, CDR1 is WSHSY and CDR2 is SAAADI. The CDR3 sequence: CAISLQGYEQYF. The covered CDR3 bases are TGCGCCATCTCCTTACAAGGCTACGAG.

This clone was recorded at least ten times. Coverage ceases 3 residues before the CDR3 finishes, and the germline J gene fills in the end. V is TRBV28 and J is TRBJ2-2, with D uncertain. CDR3 size: 12 residues. V lost 8 bases, J lost 4 bases, and 8 bases lay in between. Germline assignment: CDR1 MDHEN and CDR2 SYDVKM. The CDR3 loop reads CASRLVTGELFF. The CDR3 bases that were read are TGTGCCAGCCGACTTGTCACCGGGGAG.

This clone showed up many times. The read ends 3 residues shy of where the CDR3 ends; the end is completed using the germline J gene. The chain is built from TRBV2 and TRBJ1-6; no firm D call. V was shortened by 7 bases and J by 10 bases, with 20 bases between the two germline ends. Germline V gives CDR1 SNHLY, CDR2 FYNNEI. This CDR3 has 15 amino acids. Here the CDR3 reads CASIKSSGSPSPLHF. The sequenced part of the CDR3 DNA is TGTGCCAGCATAAAGTCGTCGGGGTCGCCCTCACCC.

This clone was counted many times. The CDR3 end falls 3 residues outside the read, so it is completed with the germline J gene. The rearrangement joins TRBV12-3 or TRBV12-4 to TRBJ2-2, with 10 bases identical to TRBD2. The CDR3 totals 18 residues. The junction had 11 bases not matched to a gene; V was cut back by 5 bases and J by 2 bases. The DNA read from the CDR3 is TGTGCCAGCAGTCGGCGGAACCGACTAGCGGGTAACACCGGGGAG. It codes for CASSRRNRLAGNTGE. In full, the CDR3 reads CASSRRNRLAGNTGELFF.

This clone was seen repeatedly, ten times or more. The read terminates 3 residues ahead of where the CDR3 ends, so the germline J gene completes it. The chain links TRBV6-2 or TRBV6-3 to TRBJ1-5, with a weak D call TRBD1 (6 bases). The CDR3 is made up of 15 amino acids. From germline, CDR1 is MNHEY and CDR2 SVGEGT. The V end was cut by 0 bases, the J end by 0 bases, with 6 bases between. This CDR3 is CASSYSQGSNQPQHF. CDR3 DNA (partial): TGTGCCAGCAGTTACTCACAGGGTAGCAATCAGCCC.

This clone was recorded at least ten times. Coverage ceases 3 residues before the CDR3 finishes, and the germline J gene fills in the end. The chain is built from TRBV20-1 and TRBJ2-7, with 7 bases fitting TRBD1. The CDR3 spans 13 residues. V shed 6 bases and J 3 bases; nucleotides not matched to a gene: 8. Germline CDR1 and CDR2: DFQATT and SNEGSKA (reference sequence). CDR3 bases read: TGCAGTGCAAAGACAGGGTACAGCTACGAG. Protein: CSAKTGYSYE. The whole CDR3 protein is CSAKTGYSYEQYF.

Remarks on this clone: The DNA ends 3 residues before the CDR3 does, and the rest of the CDR3 is filled in from the germline J gene. The V call is TRBV7-9, the J call TRBJ2-3; D is unresolved. The CDR3 sequence is 15 residues long. CDR1 and CDR2 (germline): SEHNR, FQNEAQ (reference sequence). Trimming stripped 1 base from V and 1 base from J, with 9 bases between. CDR3: CASSLGVAGTDTQYF. The part of the CDR3 DNA that was read is TGTGCCAGCAGCTTAGGGGTGGCGGGCACAGATACG.

This clone was seen many times. The read stops 3 residues short of the end of the CDR3; the missing end is completed from the germline J gene. The rearrangement links TRBV19 to TRBJ2-7; TRBD2 is a possible D gene (6 bases). This CDR3 is built from 13 residues. V was cut by 5 bases and J by 5 bases, with 13 bases left in between. Germline V lookup: CDR1 LNHDA, CDR2 SQIVND (reference sequence). The sequenced part of the CDR3 DNA is TGTGCCAGTAGTCCTCGGGGGACCCACGAG. Its protein product is CASSPRGTHE. The CDR3, in full, reads CASSPRGTHEQYF. Full variable domain (outside the CDR3, taken from reference TRBV19 and TRBJ2-7): DGGITQSPKYLFRKEGQNVTLSCEQNLNHDAMYWYRQDPGQGLRLIYYSQIVNDFQKGDIAEGYSVSREKKESFPLTVTSAQKNPTAFYLCASSPRGTHEQYFGPGTRLTVT.

This clone has ten or more counts. The DNA ends 3 residues before the CDR3 does, and the rest of the CDR3 is filled in from the germline J gene. The V gene is TRBV28, the J gene TRBJ2-2; D might be TRBD1 (6 bases). Germline CDR1 reads MDHEN; CDR2 reads SYDVKM. V was shortened by 6 bases and J by 4 bases, with 15 bases between the two germline ends. This CDR3 region has 15 residues. CDR3: CASRLRGIGTGELFF. The CDR3 bases that were read are TGTGCCAGCAGACTCAGGGGAATTGGCACCGGGGAG.

The table lists this clone with many counts. The missing CDR3 end, 3 residues past where the read stops, is filled in from the germline J gene. The V and J genes are TRBV11-2 and TRBJ2-7; 11 bases map to TRBD2. J gave up 5 bases and V 1 base, and 4 bases lay outside the gene matches. Germline V lookup: CDR1 SGHAT, CDR2 FQNNGV. CDR3 size: 15 residues. The covered CDR3 bases are TGTGCCAGCAGCTTAGTAGCGGGAGGGGTCGACGAG. This codes for CASSLVAGGVDE. The CDR3, in full, reads CASSLVAGGVDEQYF.